These 19 T cell receptor beta chains were sequenced from one sample in a study of PD-1 blockade in mismatch repair-deficient tumors (dated by TCRdb to about 2017). The method was the immunoSEQ multiplex PCR assay. TCRdb mirrors the immuneACCESS table, restricted to in-frame sequences. Some clones are absent from its copies; in checked studies, under half trace to an unresolved V gene, and the reason for the others is unknown. The sample has 80,000 to 130,000 clones on record, approximately 80% of them singletons. Approximately 6.7% of the sample goes to the ten largest clones. The sequenced sample was peripheral blood, obtained roughly 36 weeks after starting pembrolizumab. The receptors derive from an adult with mismatch repair-deficient cancer.

The CDR3 region has the DNA TGTGCCAGTAGTACCGGACTAGCGGGGTACGGACCCGGGGATACGCAGTATTTT. This encodes CASSTGLAGYGPGDTQYF. The V call is TRBV19, the J call TRBJ2-3; 12 positions agree with TRBD2. Germline CDR1 reads LNHDA; CDR2 reads SQIVND (reference sequence). V gave up 4 bases and J gave up 6 bases; unmatched junction bases: 14. This CDR3 has 18 amino acids.

This clone has a handful of counts. The rearrangement joins TRBV15 to TRBJ2-7, with D perhaps given as TRBD1 or TRBD2 (5 bases each). The CDR3 has 16 amino acids. Deletions cut 1 base from V and 1 base from J, with 14 bases between. Germline assignment: CDR1 LNHNV and CDR2 YYDKDF (reference sequence). The DNA of the CDR3 is TGTGCCACCAGCAGAGCTTCGGGGCCACGGTCCTACGAGCAGTACTTC. Its translation: CATSRASGPRSYEQYF.

V gene TRBV19 combines with J gene TRBJ2-3; TRBD1 matches 7 bases. Trimming removed 10 bases from V and 5 bases from J; junction bases left unmatched: 3. CDR3 size: 11 residues. Per germline, CDR1 LNHDA and CDR2 SQIVND (reference sequence). DNA for the CDR3: TGTGCCATAAGGACAGGAGATACGCAGTATTTT. As protein: CAIRTGDTQYF.

The gene calls are TRBV6-5 and TRBJ2-4; the D gene is possibly TRBD2 (6 bases). V lost 0 bases, J lost 5 bases, and 8 bases lay in between. From germline, CDR1 is MNHEY and CDR2 SVGAGI. The CDR3 covers 14 residues. Written as DNA, the CDR3 is TGTGCCAGCAGTTACTCGGGGGAGGAAAACATTCAGTACTTC. It is translated as CASSYSGEENIQYF.

This CDR3 is CASSLSGFEQYF. The CDR3 nucleotides read TGTGCCAGCAGCCTCAGCGGGTTCGAGCAGTACTTC. The rearrangement joins TRBV5-4 to TRBJ2-7, with a tentative D call TRBD2 (6 bases). The CDR3 consists of 12 residues. V was shortened by 4 bases and J by 6 bases, with 11 bases between the two germline ends. The V gene's germline CDR1 is SGHNT and CDR2 YYREEE (reference sequence).

This clone has just a few counts. This sequence joins TRBV30 and TRBJ1-5; D gene ambiguous. The germline gives CDR1 GTSNPN, CDR2 SVGIG (reference sequence). The CDR3 is 14 amino acids. V lost 0 bases, J lost 4 bases, and 10 bases lay in between. In DNA form, the CDR3 reads TGTGCCTGGAGTGTAGAGGGTACGAATCAGCCCCAGCATTTT. Its protein product is CAWSVEGTNQPQHF.

This clone has only one observation. The J gene is TRBJ2-7, the V gene TRBV5-4; D gene unclear. The V and J ends lost 1 base and 5 bases respectively, with 13 bases between them. The CDR3 loop spans 14 amino acids. Germline CDR1 is SGHNT and CDR2 is YYREEE (reference sequence). CDR3 bases: TGTGCCAGCAGCTTGTCGGTCAGTTCCAACGAGCAGTACTTC. It is translated as CASSLSVSSNEQYF.

The DNA for the CDR3 is TGTGCCAGCAGCGTTACAGAGACTAGTGGCTACGAGCAGTACTTC. The encoded protein is CASSVTETSGYEQYF. V usage is TRBV9 and J usage is TRBJ2-7; perhaps TRBD2 as D (6 bases). V gave up 2 bases and J gave up 3 bases, with 15 bases separating them. The CDR3 has 15 amino acids. Germline lookup yields CDR1 SGDLS and CDR2 YYNGEE.

The chain employs TRBV10-3 and TRBJ2-5; tentative D call: TRBD1 (6 bases). There are 12 residues in the CDR3. Trimming left V 6 bases short and J 2 bases short, with 7 bases between. Germline V gene sequence: CDR1 ENHRY, CDR2 SYGVKD. The CDR3 here is CAIRQGQETQYF. CDR3 bases: TGTGCCATCAGACAGGGACAAGAGACCCAGTACTTC.

The gene calls are TRBV9 and TRBJ1-2, with no clear D. Trimming left V 0 bases short and J 7 bases short, with 10 bases between. The CDR3 extends over 13 amino acids. From germline, CDR1 is SGDLS and CDR2 YYNGEE. The CDR3 is CASSVVVGAGYTF. CDR3 coding DNA: TGTGCCAGCAGCGTAGTGGTAGGCGCTGGCTACACCTTC. The full variable domain, completed using reference TRBV9 and TRBJ1-2, is DSGVTQTPKHLITATGQRVTLRCSPRSGDLSVYWYQQSLDQGLQFLIQYYNGEERAKGNILERFSAQQFPDLHSELNLSSLELGDSALYFCASSVVVGAGYTFGSGTRLTVV.

This chain connects TRBV4-3 to TRBJ2-1; D call uncertain. This CDR3 has 15 residues. With 1 base removed from V and 2 bases from J, the gap between germline ends came to 9 bases. Germline CDR1 and CDR2: LGHNA and YSLEER. CDR3 amino acids: CASSQVFGPYNEQFF. CDR3 DNA: TGCGCCAGCAGCCAAGTTTTCGGCCCCTACAATGAGCAGTTCTTC.

This chain joins TRBV13 and TRBJ2-3, with TRBD2 identical over 13 bases. Looked up from germline, CDR1 is PRHDT and CDR2 is FYEKMQ (reference sequence). This CDR3 has 17 amino acids. The ends lost 4 bases at V and 3 bases at J; junction bases unmatched: 7. In nucleotides, the CDR3 is TGTGCCAGCAGCTACGGACTAGCGGGAGATAATACAGATACGCAGTATTTT. Protein: CASSYGLAGDNTDTQYF. Together with reference TRBV13 and TRBJ2-3, the CDR3 gives the full variable domain: AAGVIQSPRHLIKEKRETATLKCYPIPRHDTVYWYQQGPGQDPQFLISFYEKMQSDKGSIPDRFSAQQFSDYHSELNMSSLELGDSALYFCASSYGLAGDNTDTQYFGPGTRLTVL.

The J gene is TRBJ2-7, the V gene TRBV19, with 13 bases matching TRBD2. CDR1 LNHDA and CDR2 SQIVND come from the germline V gene (reference sequence). The CDR3 runs 16 residues. Trimming removed 5 bases from V and 2 bases from J; junction bases left unmatched: 6. The CDR3 is CASSLSGLAGTYEQYF. CDR3 DNA sequence: TGTGCCAGTAGTCTTTCGGGACTAGCGGGGACCTACGAGCAGTACTTC. Full variable domain (rest looked up from reference TRBV19 and TRBJ2-7): DGGITQSPKYLFRKEGQNVTLSCEQNLNHDAMYWYRQDPGQGLRLIYYSQIVNDFQKGDIAEGYSVSREKKESFPLTVTSAQKNPTAFYLCASSLSGLAGTYEQYFGPGTRLTVT.

This chain links TRBV5-1 with TRBJ2-5; D is perhaps TRBD2 (7 bases). The V gene lost 4 bases and the J gene lost 3 bases, with 16 bases spanning the gap. Germline V CDR1 and CDR2: SGHRS, YFSETQ. This CDR3 comprises 15 residues. CDR3 in amino acids: CASSTPSGGEETQYF. The DNA of the CDR3 is TGCGCCAGCAGCACCCCGTCGGGGGGCGAAGAGACCCAGTACTTC.

The chain recombines TRBV6-5 with TRBJ2-7; D call uncertain. CDR1 MNHEY and CDR2 SVGAGI come from the germline V gene. There are 12 residues in the CDR3. Between the trimmed V and J ends, which lost 10 bases and 1 base, there was a span of 11 bases. Here the CDR3 DNA reads TGTGCCACCGAAACAGAGTCCTACGAGCAGTACTTC. Protein: CATETESYEQYF.

The chain uses TRBV9 and TRBJ1-1, with D perhaps matching TRBD1 (6 bases). From germline, CDR1 is SGDLS and CDR2 YYNGEE. Trimming shortened V by 6 bases and J by 8 bases, and 20 bases separated the two germline ends. The CDR3 sequence is 14 residues long. CDR3 coding DNA: TGTGCCAGCAAGACCGACTTGGACAGCCGGGAAGCTTTCTTT. Encoded protein: CASKTDLDSREAFF.

The chain carries TRBV7-8 and TRBJ1-5; D is perhaps TRBD1 (5 bases). CDR1 and CDR2 from the germline V gene are SGHVS and FQNEAQ. The CDR3 is 15 amino acids. Trimming took off 1 base at V and 4 bases at J, with 11 bases between the two ends. Here the CDR3 reads CASSLDRQWNQPQHF. DNA of the CDR3: TGTGCCAGCAGCTTAGACCGACAGTGGAATCAGCCCCAGCATTTT.

The chain couples TRBV29-1 to TRBJ2-7, with TRBD1 as a possible D gene (5 bases). CDR3 size: 11 residues. Trimming removed 0 bases at V and 6 bases at J, with 6 bases between. Germline V gene sequence: CDR1 SQVTM, CDR2 ANQGSEA. The CDR3 loop is CSVEDRAEQYF. Here the CDR3 DNA reads TGCAGCGTTGAAGACAGGGCCGAGCAGTACTTC.

This chain uses TRBV10-3 with TRBJ1-2, with 8 bases identical to TRBD1. Germline V gives CDR1 ENHRY, CDR2 SYGVKD. V shed 10 bases, J shed 3 bases, and the junction held 10 bases outside the gene matches. CDR3 length equals 14 residues. CDR3 residues: CASQEQQGDYGYTF. For the CDR3, the DNA is TGTGCCAGCCAAGAACAACAGGGGGACTATGGCTACACCTTC.